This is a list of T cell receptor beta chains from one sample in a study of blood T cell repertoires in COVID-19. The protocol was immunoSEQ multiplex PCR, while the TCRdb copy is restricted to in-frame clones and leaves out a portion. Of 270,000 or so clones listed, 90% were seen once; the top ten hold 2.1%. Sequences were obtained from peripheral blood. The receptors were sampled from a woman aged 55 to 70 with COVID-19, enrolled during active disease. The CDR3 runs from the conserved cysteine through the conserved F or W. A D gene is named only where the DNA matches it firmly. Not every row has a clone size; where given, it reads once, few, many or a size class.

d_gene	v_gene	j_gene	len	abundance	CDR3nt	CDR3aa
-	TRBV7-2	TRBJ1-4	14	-	TGTGCCAGCAGCCTAGGGGGGGATGCTGAAAAACTGTTTTTT	CASSLGGDAEKLFF
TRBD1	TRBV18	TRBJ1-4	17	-	TGTGCCAGCTCACCACGCTCAGGGGGCGCAGGGTCTGAAAAACTGTTTTTT	CASSPRSGGAGSEKLFF
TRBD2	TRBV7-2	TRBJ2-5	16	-	TGTGCCAGCAGCTTGGCTAGGACTAGCGGCCAAGAGACCCAGTACTTC	CASSLARTSGQETQYF
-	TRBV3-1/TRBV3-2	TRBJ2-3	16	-	TGTGCCAGCAGCCAAGCTCAGCTAGGGGTGAGAGATACGCAGTATTTT	CASSQAQLGVRDTQYF
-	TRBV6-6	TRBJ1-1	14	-	TGTGCCAGCAGTTCAGGGAGGGCGAACACTGAAGCTTTCTTT	CASSSGRANTEAFF
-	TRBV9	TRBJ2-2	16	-	TGTGCCAGCAGCGTAGGTCTACAGCTGAACACCGGGGAGCTGTTTTTT	CASSVGLQLNTGELFF
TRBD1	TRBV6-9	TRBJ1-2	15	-	TGTGCCAGCAGTTCAACGGGACAGGGGGCTCGAGGCTACACCTTC	CASSSTGQGARGYTF
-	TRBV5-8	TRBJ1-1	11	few	TGTGCCAGCAGCTCCGCTAACGGGGCTTTCTTT	CASSSANGAFF
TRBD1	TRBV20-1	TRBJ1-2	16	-	TGCAGTGCTAGTGTCACCCTAGTAAGGACAGGGGACGGCTACACCTTC	CSASVTLVRTGDGYTF
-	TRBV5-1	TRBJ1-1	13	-	TGCGCCACTACGGACAGCTTGAACACTGAAGCTTTCTTT	CATTDSLNTEAFF
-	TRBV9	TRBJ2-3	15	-	TGTGCCAGCAGCGTAGGGTCATTGTCCAGGGATACGCAGTATTTT	CASSVGSLSRDTQYF
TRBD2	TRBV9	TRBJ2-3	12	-	TGTGCCAGCAGCGTCGGGGGGGATACGCAGTATTTT	CASSVGGDTQYF
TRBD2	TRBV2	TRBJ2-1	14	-	TGTGCCAGCTTGAAGGGACTAGCGGGGAATGAGCAGTTCTTC	CASLKGLAGNEQFF
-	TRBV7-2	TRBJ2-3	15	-	TGTGCCAGCAGCTGGGCGGGCTATAGCACAGATACGCAGTATTTT	CASSWAGYSTDTQYF
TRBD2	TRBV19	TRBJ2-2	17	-	TGTGCCAGTAGTATAGTCGGGCTAGCGGGGTTAACCGGGGAGCTGTTTTTT	CASSIVGLAGLTGELFF
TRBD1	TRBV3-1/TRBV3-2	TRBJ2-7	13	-	TGTGCCAGCAGCAAAGGGACAGCTTACGAGCAGTACTTC	CASSKGTAYEQYF
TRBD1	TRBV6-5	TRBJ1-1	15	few	TGTGCCAGCAGTTTAGACAGACAGGGGAACACTGAAGCTTTCTTT	CASSLDRQGNTEAFF
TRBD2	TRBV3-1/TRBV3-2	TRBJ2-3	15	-	TGTGCCAGCAGCACCGGGGGGGCCCACACAGATACGCAGTATTTT	CASSTGGAHTDTQYF
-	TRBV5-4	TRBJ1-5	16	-	TGTGCCAGCAGCAGCGGGGGGGGGATCGGAGATCAGCCCCAGCATTTT	CASSSGGGIGDQPQHF
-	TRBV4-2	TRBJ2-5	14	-	TGTGCCAGCAGCCAAACGAGGGCCTTAGAGACCCAGTACTTC	CASSQTRALETQYF
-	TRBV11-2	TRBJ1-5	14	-	TGTGCCAGCAGCTTGTCCCTGGAGGGTCAGCCCCAGCATTTT	CASSLSLEGQPQHF
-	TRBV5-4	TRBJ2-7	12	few	TGTGCCAGCAGCCGGGCGGGCTACGAGCAGTACTTC	CASSRAGYEQYF
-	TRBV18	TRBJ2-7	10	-	TGTGCCAGCTCCGAGTACGAGCAGTACTTC	CASSEYEQYF
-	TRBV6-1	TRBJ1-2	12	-	TGTGCCAGCAGTGACGCCCAGTATGGCTACACCTTC	CASSDAQYGYTF
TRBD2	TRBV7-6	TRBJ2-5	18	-	TGTGCCAGCAGTTTAAGGACTAGCGGGGGAGTCCGCCAAGAGACCCAGTACTTC	CASSLRTSGGVRQETQYF
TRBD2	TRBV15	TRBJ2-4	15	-	TGTGCCACCAGCCCCAGCGGGGGGTGGGAAAACATTCAGTACTTC	CATSPSGGWENIQYF
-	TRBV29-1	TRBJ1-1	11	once	TGCAGCGCGCCCTCAGTCACTGAAGCTTTCTTT	CSAPSVTEAFF
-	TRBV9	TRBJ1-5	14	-	TGTGCCAGCAGCGTAACCCTGGACAGTCAGCCCCAGCATTTT	CASSVTLDSQPQHF
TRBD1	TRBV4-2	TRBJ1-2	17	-	TGTGCCAGCAGCCAAGAGGTCTTGAGACAGGGGGTCTATGGCTACACCTTC	CASSQEVLRQGVYGYTF
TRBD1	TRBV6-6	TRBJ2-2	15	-	TGTGCCAGCAGGCCCTCGGGACAGGGGGACGGGGAGCTGTTTTTT	CASRPSGQGDGELFF
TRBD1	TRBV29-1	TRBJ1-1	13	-	TGCAGCGTTGTCCGGACAGGGGTGAGTGAAGCTTTCTTT	CSVVRTGVSEAFF
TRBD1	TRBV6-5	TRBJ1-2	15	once	TGTGCCAGCAGTTACTCTGGACAGGGGGTTAGCAGCTACACCTTC	CASSYSGQGVSSYTF
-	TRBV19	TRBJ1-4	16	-	TGTGCCAGCTTGGATCGAAAAGGGGCAACTAATGAAAAACTGTTTTTT	CASLDRKGATNEKLFF
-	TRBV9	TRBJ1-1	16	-	TGTGCCAGCAGCGGGAGGATCGGGACGGCGGGGACTGAAGCTTTCTTT	CASSGRIGTAGTEAFF
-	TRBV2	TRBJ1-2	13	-	TGTGCCAGCGGGGCAGGGGCCTCTTATGGCTACACCTTC	CASGAGASYGYTF
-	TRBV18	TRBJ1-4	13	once	TGTGCCAGCTCACCTGGGCTGTGGGAAAAACTGTTTTTT	CASSPGLWEKLFF
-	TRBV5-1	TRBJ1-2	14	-	TGCGCCAGCAGCTTCAGTGGGGGCGAATATGGCTACACCTTC	CASSFSGGEYGYTF
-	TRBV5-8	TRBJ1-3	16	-	TGTGCCAGCAGCTTCTACCAGGGATTAACTGGAAACACCATATATTTT	CASSFYQGLTGNTIYF
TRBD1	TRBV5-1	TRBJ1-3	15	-	TGCGCCAGCAGCTTGACAGGGGGCTCCGGAAACACCATATATTTT	CASSLTGGSGNTIYF
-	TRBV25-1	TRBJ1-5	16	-	TGTGCCAGCAGTGAGGGGGGACCGCTTCATGATCAGCCCCAGCATTTT	CASSEGGPLHDQPQHF
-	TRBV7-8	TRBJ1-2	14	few	TGTGCCAGCAGCTTGACCAAGAGGGCGTATGGCTACACCTTC	CASSLTKRAYGYTF
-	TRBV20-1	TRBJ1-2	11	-	TGCAGTGTCGGGGCTAACTATGGCTACACCTTC	CSVGANYGYTF
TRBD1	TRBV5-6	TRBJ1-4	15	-	TGTGCCAGCAGCTTGGAGGGGGCTTTTGGAGAAAAACTGTTTTTT	CASSLEGAFGEKLFF
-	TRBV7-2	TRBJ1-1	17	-	TGTGCCAGCAGCTTAGTATTTTCCGGGGTAAGAGGGACTGAAGCTTTCTTT	CASSLVFSGVRGTEAFF
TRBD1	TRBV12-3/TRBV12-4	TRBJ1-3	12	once	TGTGCCAGCAGTTCACAGGGGAACACCATATATTTT	CASSSQGNTIYF
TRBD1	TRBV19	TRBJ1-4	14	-	TGTGCCAGTAGTAGCGGGACAGCTAATGAAAAACTGTTTTTT	CASSSGTANEKLFF
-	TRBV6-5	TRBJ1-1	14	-	TGTGCCAGCATCACCGGGGTGCCGAACACTGAAGCTTTCTTT	CASITGVPNTEAFF